This TCR beta chain is from a study of control samples from healthy donors and cancer patients. The protocol was immunoSEQ multiplex PCR, while the TCRdb copy is restricted to in-frame clones and leaves out a portion. The sample's table shows about 190,000 clones. V lost 0 bases, J lost 1 base, and 15 bases lay in between. Germline V gives CDR1 LNHDA, CDR2 SQIVND (reference sequence). The CDR3 runs to 17 residues. The sample taken for sequencing was blood. V and J are TRBV19 and TRBJ1-2; D remains unclear. This TCR derives from a woman between 25 and 40 years old in good health. CDR3 DNA sequence: TGTGCCAGTAGTATAGATTGGTACAGCTCCTTTAACTATGGCTACACCTTC. It encodes CASSIDWYSSFNYGYTF.